This T cell receptor beta chain was obtained from a study of CD8+ T cells in alopecia areata. Extracted from the samples, RNA was reverse transcribed into cDNA to serve as the sequencing template. Method: immunoSEQ multiplex PCR; TCRdb's copy keeps in-frame clones and lacks some. The data contain approximately 180,000 clones, less than 70% of them singletons. General study results and limits: Affected scalp, especially in alopecia totalis/universalis, had a higher clonality than normal scalp did.

In the case of this clone: Antigen specificity is unknown.

Treatment here: oral pan-JAK inhibitor, 5-10 mg twice daily. The CDR3 consists of 17 residues. Germline lookup yields CDR1 LNHNV and CDR2 YYDKDF (reference sequence). Trimming left V 4 bases short and J 0 bases short, with 16 bases between. This TCR derives from a human donor with alopecia areata. The sequenced sample was CD4+ T cells sorted from blood, obtained around week 50, from a patient treated with tofacitinib. This rearrangement joins TRBV15 to TRBJ2-4, with D perhaps TRBD2 (5 bases). The CDR3 region is CATSNPERSLAKNIQYF. Written as DNA, the CDR3 is TGTGCCACCAGCAACCCGGAGCGGAGCTTAGCCAAAAACATTCAGTACTTC.